The next 2 T cell receptor beta chains were all read from a single sample in a study of cytomegalovirus exposure and HLA in healthy donors. The PCR had 60 Vbeta and 13 Jbeta primers. The method was immunoSEQ multiplex PCR; TCRdb's version includes in-frame clones alone and lacks a portion of them. Found here are around 200,000 clones, 70% to 85% of them singletons; the top ten hold approximately 2.6%. The material sequenced was PBMCs. Every receptor here comes from an older woman in good health and CMV-seropositive.

The CDR3 sequence: CASSLVLAQDTQYF. CDR3 DNA sequence: TGCGCCAGCAGCTTGGTATTAGCGCAGGATACGCAGTATTTT. The V and J genes are TRBV5-1 and TRBJ2-3; possible D gene TRBD2, 5 bases. This CDR3 has 14 amino acids. V lost 0 bases and J lost 6, with 11 bases in between. Germline loops: CDR1 SGHRS, CDR2 YFSETQ.

The sample holds a few counts of this clone. The chain combines TRBV5-4 with TRBJ2-3, with 7 bases that match TRBD1. This CDR3 region has 14 residues. V lost 4 bases to trimming and J lost 2 bases; unmatched junction nucleotides: 4. Germline V gene lookup returns CDR1 SGHNT and CDR2 YYREEE (reference sequence). Written as DNA, the CDR3 is TGTGCCAGCAGCCAGGGACAGTACACAGATACGCAGTATTTT. Translation gives CASSQGQYTDTQYF.